Each of the 14 T cell receptor beta chains below was sequenced from the same sample in a study of T cell responses to AZD1222 COVID-19 vaccine. This table comes from immunoSEQ multiplex PCR, and its TCRdb copy is limited to in-frame clones, with some not included. The sample has approximately 170,000 clones, more than 80% seen once. The sequences come from peripheral blood, collected on day 0 of AZD1222 vaccination. The receptor set was obtained from an adult in good health.

The V and J genes are TRBV2 and TRBJ2-7; the D is unclear. The CDR3 is 12 residues long. V was clipped by 1 base and J by 6 bases, with 7 bases between them. From germline, CDR1 is SNHLY and CDR2 FYNNEI. CDR3 nucleotides: TGTGCCAGCAGTGAAGTGACCTCCGAGCAGTACGTC. It specifies CASSEVTSEQYV.

The genes are TRBV10-1 and TRBJ1-6, with 9 bases matching TRBD1. Germline values: CDR1 WNHNN, CDR2 SYGVQD (reference sequence). With V trimmed by 4 bases and J by 0 bases, 13 bases remained unmatched. This CDR3 contains 20 residues. The CDR3 region is CASSGTGGGRTSSYNSPLHF. CDR3 nucleotide sequence: TGCGCCAGCAGTGGAACAGGGGGCGGCCGGACGAGCTCCTATAATTCACCCCTCCACTTT.

J is TRBJ1-4 and V is TRBV6-5, with D tentatively TRBD1 (6 bases). V was clipped by 3 bases and J by 6 bases, with 11 bases between them. The length of the CDR3 is 14 residues. Germline lookup yields CDR1 MNHEY and CDR2 SVGAGI. The CDR3 here is CASSYSQGYEKLFF. CDR3 in DNA: TGTGCCAGCAGTTATAGTCAGGGGTATGAAAAACTGTTTTTT.

In this sample, this clone turned up once. The chain joins TRBV29-1 to TRBJ2-7; no clear D. The ends were cut back, 2 bases at V and 2 bases at J, with 10 bases in the middle. The germline V gene has CDR1 SQVTM and CDR2 ANQGSEA. The CDR3 length is 13 residues. CDR3 sequence reads: CSVENTAPYEQYF. The CDR3, as DNA: TGCAGCGTTGAAAATACAGCCCCCTACGAGCAGTACTTC.

This chain links TRBV6-5 with TRBJ1-1; 8 bases map to TRBD1. Germline CDR1 MNHEY, CDR2 SVGAGI. The CDR3 is 15 residues long. The trim removed 0 bases at V and 4 bases at J, leaving 4 bases unmatched. The DNA of the CDR3 is TGTGCCAGCAGTTACTCGAGACAGGGGTTCACTGAAGCTTTCTTT. Protein sequence: CASSYSRQGFTEAFF.

The chain combines TRBV5-6 with TRBJ1-6, with D tentatively TRBD1 (5 bases). Germline lookup yields CDR1 SGHDT and CDR2 YYEEEE. V was cut by 0 bases and J by 11 bases, with 15 bases left in between. The CDR3 length is 15 residues. In DNA form, the CDR3 reads TGTGCCAGCAGCTTGGTAGGGCAGGGCATCCCACCCCTCCACTTT. It codes for CASSLVGQGIPPLHF.

The J gene is TRBJ1-1, the V gene TRBV24-1; the D is unclear. With 4 bases removed from V and 4 bases from J, the gap between germline ends came to 9 bases. The CDR3 extends over 13 amino acids. Germline CDR1 reads KGHDR; CDR2 reads SFDVKD. As DNA, the CDR3 is TGTGCCACCAGTGACGGTAGTTCCACTGAAGCTTTCTTT. Translated, it gives CATSDGSSTEAFF.

The DNA of the CDR3 is TGTGCCACCAAGGGGGGTACCTACGAGCAGTACTTC. Its translation: CATKGGTYEQYF. The rearrangement uses TRBV28 and TRBJ2-7; either TRBD1 or TRBD2 may supply D (6 bases each). Looked up from germline, CDR1 is MDHEN and CDR2 is SYDVKM. This CDR3 region has 12 residues. V was shortened by 10 bases and J by 2 bases, with 12 bases between the two germline ends.

The V call is TRBV9, the J call TRBJ1-4, with D tentatively TRBD1 (6 bases). This CDR3 contains 16 residues. V gave up 0 bases and J gave up 2 bases, with 11 bases separating them. CDR1 and CDR2 from the germline V gene are SGDLS and YYNGEE. The CDR3 region is CASSVGATGTNEKLFF. The CDR3 DNA follows: TGTGCCAGCAGCGTAGGGGCCACAGGGACTAATGAAAAACTGTTTTTT.

V usage is TRBV5-6 and J usage is TRBJ1-1; possibly TRBD1 for D (5 bases). The CDR3 has 13 amino acids. Per germline, CDR1 SGHDT and CDR2 YYEEEE. The V gene lost 0 bases and the J gene lost 2 bases, with 5 bases spanning the gap. CDR3 coding DNA: TGTGCCAGCAGCTTGGGGACAAACACTGAAGCTTTCTTT. It yields the protein CASSLGTNTEAFF.

The chain combines TRBV6-5 with TRBJ1-2, with 7 bases fitting TRBD1. This CDR3 is 15 amino acids long. Unmatched junction bases numbered 13, after V lost 6 bases and J lost 6 bases. Germline CDR1 and CDR2: MNHEY and SVGAGI. The DNA for the CDR3 is TGTGCCAGCAGCCGACAGGGAGGTGAAAAAAATGGCTACACCTTC. It encodes CASSRQGGEKNGYTF.

This clone showed up just once. The CDR3 loop is CASSDVVGSSYEQYV. DNA of the CDR3: TGTGCCAGCAGTGATGTCGTCGGAAGCTCCTACGAGCAGTACGTC. The J gene is TRBJ2-7, the V gene TRBV6-1; D is uncertain. Trimming took off 3 bases at V and 0 bases at J, with 12 bases between the two ends. The CDR3 extends over 15 amino acids. Germline assignment: CDR1 MNHNS and CDR2 SASEGT.

This clone was seen just once. This chain's CDR3 is CASSPGGAEFTEAFF. The CDR3 DNA reads as TGTGCCAGCAGTCCCGGCGGGGCGGAATTCACTGAAGCTTTCTTT. The V and J genes are TRBV2 and TRBJ1-1, with D possibly matching TRBD1 (5 bases). Germline CDR1 is SNHLY and CDR2 is FYNNEI. Trimming took 5 bases from V and 4 from J, leaving 17 bases between them. The CDR3 has 15 amino acids.

The rearrangement joins TRBV30 to TRBJ2-5, with 9 bases aligning to TRBD1. Germline CDR1 and CDR2: GTSNPN and SVGIG (reference sequence). This CDR3 is 13 amino acids long. The J segment lost 4 bases and the V segment lost 2 bases, leaving 2 bases of the junction unmatched. CDR3 DNA sequence: TGTGCCTGGAGTAACAGGGGGCGAGAGACCCAGTACTTC. Amino acids: CAWSNRGRETQYF. Looking up the rest from reference TRBV30 and TRBJ2-5 gives the full variable domain: SQTIHQWPATLVQPVGSPLSLECTVEGTSNPNLYWYRQAAGRGLQLLFYSVGIGQISSEVPQNLSASRPQDRQFILSSKKLLLSDSGFYLCAWSNRGRETQYFGPGTRLLVL.